This entry describes one TCR beta chain. This entry comes from a study of T cells in tumors after PD-1 blockade. Produced via immunoSEQ multiplex PCR; TCRdb's table is partial and in-frame only. This sample has about 560 clones; around 69% occur once, and the top ten carry about a third. Trimming at V came to 4 bases and at J to 5 bases, leaving 12 bases not matched to a gene. Germline CDR1 is SEHNR and CDR2 is FQNEAQ (reference sequence). This CDR3 has 16 residues. This receptor was identified in a human donor with cutaneous squamous cell carcinoma. The chain has TRBV7-9 and TRBJ2-5; 8 positions agree with TRBD2. The source was tumor tissue, collected after anti-PD-1 treatment. The CDR3 nucleotides read TGTGCCAGCAGCTCCCCTTTAGGAGCGGGGGAGGAGACCCAGTACTTC. This gives the protein CASSSPLGAGEETQYF.